This T cell receptor (beta chain) was recovered during a study of siplizumab effects on memory and regulatory T cells. The junction had 10 bases not matched to a gene; V was cut back by 4 bases and J by 5 bases. Germline loops: CDR1 MNHEY, CDR2 SVGAGI. The CDR3 extends over 15 amino acids. The protocol was immunoSEQ multiplex PCR, while the TCRdb copy is restricted to in-frame clones and leaves out a portion. The sample has 80,000 to 130,000 clones, roughly 94% seen once; the top ten hold 0.65% to 0.8%. The sequenced sample consisted of Tregs sorted from blood. This sequence was found in a human donor in good health. The chain has TRBV6-5 and TRBJ2-5, with TRBD1 matching over 7 bases. This chain's CDR3 is CASSFSPTGLETQYF. CDR3 nucleotides: TGTGCCAGCAGTTTCAGCCCGACAGGGTTGGAGACCCAGTACTTC.